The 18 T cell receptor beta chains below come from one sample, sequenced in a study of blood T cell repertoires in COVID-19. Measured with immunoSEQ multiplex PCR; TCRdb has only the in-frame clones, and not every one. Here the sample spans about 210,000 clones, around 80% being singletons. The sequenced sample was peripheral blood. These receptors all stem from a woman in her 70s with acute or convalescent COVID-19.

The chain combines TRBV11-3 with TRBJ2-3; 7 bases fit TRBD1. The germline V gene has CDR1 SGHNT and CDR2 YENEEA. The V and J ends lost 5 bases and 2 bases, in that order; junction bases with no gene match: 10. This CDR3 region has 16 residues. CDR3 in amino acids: CASSQPGTDYTDTQYF. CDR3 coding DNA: TGTGCCAGCAGCCAGCCCGGGACAGATTACACAGATACGCAGTATTTT.

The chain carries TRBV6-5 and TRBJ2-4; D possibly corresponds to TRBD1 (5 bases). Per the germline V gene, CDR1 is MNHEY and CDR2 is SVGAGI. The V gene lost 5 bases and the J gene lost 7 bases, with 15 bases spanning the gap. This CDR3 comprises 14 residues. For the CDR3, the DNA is TGTGCCAGCAGTCCGTTAGGGGTTAGGAACATTCAGTACTTC. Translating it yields CASSPLGVRNIQYF.

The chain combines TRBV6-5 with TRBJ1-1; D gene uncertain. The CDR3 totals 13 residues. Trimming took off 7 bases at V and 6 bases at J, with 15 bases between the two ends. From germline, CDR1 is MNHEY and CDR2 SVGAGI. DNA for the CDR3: TGTGCCAGCAAGCGGGAGGATAGGTCTGAAGCTTTCTTT. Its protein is CASKREDRSEAFF.

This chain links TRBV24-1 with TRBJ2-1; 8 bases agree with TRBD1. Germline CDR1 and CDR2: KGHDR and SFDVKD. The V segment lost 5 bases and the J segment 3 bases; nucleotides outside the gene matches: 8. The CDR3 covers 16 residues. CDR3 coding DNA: TGTGCCACCAGTGCCCCCATGGACAGGGACTACAATGAGCAGTTCTTC. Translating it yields CATSAPMDRDYNEQFF.

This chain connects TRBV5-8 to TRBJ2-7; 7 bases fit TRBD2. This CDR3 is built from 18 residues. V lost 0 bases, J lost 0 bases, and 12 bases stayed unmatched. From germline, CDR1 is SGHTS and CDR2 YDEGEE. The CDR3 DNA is TGTGCCAGCAGCTTGGATGGGACGGGAGGAAGAAGCTCCTACGAGCAGTACTTC. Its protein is CASSLDGTGGRSSYEQYF.

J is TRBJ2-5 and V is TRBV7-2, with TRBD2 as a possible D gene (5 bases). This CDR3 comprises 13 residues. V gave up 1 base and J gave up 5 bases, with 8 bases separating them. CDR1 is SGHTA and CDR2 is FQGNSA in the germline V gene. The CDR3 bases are TGTGCCAGCAGCTTAGGTGGCGGGGAGACCCAGTACTTC. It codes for CASSLGGGETQYF.

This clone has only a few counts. The CDR3 loop is CAWKRGGAEETQYF. Here the CDR3 DNA reads TGTGCCTGGAAAAGAGGGGGGGCCGAAGAGACCCAGTACTTC. The V and J genes are TRBV30 and TRBJ2-5, with a possible D match to TRBD2 (7 bases). Germline V gives CDR1 GTSNPN, CDR2 SVGIG (reference sequence). The CDR3 has 14 amino acids. V was shortened by 4 bases and J by 3 bases, with 15 bases between the two germline ends.

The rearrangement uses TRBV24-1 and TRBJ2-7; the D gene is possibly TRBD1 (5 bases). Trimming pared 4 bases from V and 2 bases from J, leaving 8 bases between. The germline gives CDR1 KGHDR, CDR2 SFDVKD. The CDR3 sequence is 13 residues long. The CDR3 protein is CATSDSTAYEQYF. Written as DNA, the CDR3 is TGTGCCACCAGTGACTCGACAGCCTACGAGCAGTACTTC.

The CDR3 region is CASSRGGAAGNTEAFF. The CDR3 DNA reads as TGTGCCAGCAGCCGAGGGGGGGCGGCAGGGAACACTGAAGCTTTCTTT. J is TRBJ1-1 and V is TRBV5-4; possibly TRBD1 for D (6 bases). The germline CDR1 and CDR2 sequences are SGHNT and YYREEE (reference sequence). Trimming took off 4 bases at V and 1 base at J, with 17 bases between the two ends. CDR3 length equals 16 residues. Looking up the rest from reference TRBV5-4 and TRBJ1-1 gives the full variable domain: ETGVTQSPTHLIKTRGQQVTLRCSSQSGHNTVSWYQQALGQGPQFIFQYYREEENGRGNFPPRFSGLQFPNYSSELNVNALELDDSALYLCASSRGGAAGNTEAFFGQGTRLTVV.

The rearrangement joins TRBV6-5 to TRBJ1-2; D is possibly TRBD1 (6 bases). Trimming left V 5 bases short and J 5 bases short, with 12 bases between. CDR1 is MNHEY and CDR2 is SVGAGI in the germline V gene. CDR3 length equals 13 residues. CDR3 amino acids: CASSRDTEYGYTF. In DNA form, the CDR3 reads TGTGCCAGCAGTCGGGACACCGAGTATGGCTACACCTTC.

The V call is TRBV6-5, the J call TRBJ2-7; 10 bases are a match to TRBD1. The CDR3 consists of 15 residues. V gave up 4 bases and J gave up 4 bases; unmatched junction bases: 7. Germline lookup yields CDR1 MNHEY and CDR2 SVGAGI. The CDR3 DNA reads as TGTGCCAGCAGTTCCCGGGACAGGGGACTGTACGAGCAGTACTTC. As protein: CASSSRDRGLYEQYF.

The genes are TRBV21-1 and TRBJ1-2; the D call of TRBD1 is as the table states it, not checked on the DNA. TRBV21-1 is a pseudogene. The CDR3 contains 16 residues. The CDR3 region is CLSDFGPAGDGYGYTF. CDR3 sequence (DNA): TGCCTTTCAGACTTTGGGCCCGCAGGGGACGGCTATGGCTACACCTTC.

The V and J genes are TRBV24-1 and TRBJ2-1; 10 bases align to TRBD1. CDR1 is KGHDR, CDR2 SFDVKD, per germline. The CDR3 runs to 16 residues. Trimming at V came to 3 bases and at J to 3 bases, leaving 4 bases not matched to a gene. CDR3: CATSDRDRGGYNEQFF. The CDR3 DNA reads TGTGCCACCAGTGATCGGGACAGGGGTGGCTACAATGAGCAGTTCTTC.

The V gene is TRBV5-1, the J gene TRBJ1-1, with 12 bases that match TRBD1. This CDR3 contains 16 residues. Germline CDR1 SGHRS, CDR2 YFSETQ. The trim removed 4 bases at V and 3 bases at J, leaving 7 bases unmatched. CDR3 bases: TGCGCCAGCAGCCCGGGACAGGGGGCTGGGGACACTGAAGCTTTCTTT. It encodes CASSPGQGAGDTEAFF. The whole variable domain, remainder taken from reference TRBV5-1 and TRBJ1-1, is KAGVTQTPRYLIKTRGQQVTLSCSPISGHRSVSWYQQTPGQGLQFLFEYFSETQRNKGNFPGRFSGRQFSNSRSEMNVSTLELGDSALYLCASSPGQGAGDTEAFFGQGTRLTVV.

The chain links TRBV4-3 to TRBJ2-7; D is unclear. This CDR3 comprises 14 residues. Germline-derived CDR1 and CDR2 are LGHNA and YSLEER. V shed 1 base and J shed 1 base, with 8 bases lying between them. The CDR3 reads CASSQVLTSYEQYF. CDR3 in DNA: TGCGCCAGCAGCCAAGTACTTACGTCCTACGAGCAGTACTTC.

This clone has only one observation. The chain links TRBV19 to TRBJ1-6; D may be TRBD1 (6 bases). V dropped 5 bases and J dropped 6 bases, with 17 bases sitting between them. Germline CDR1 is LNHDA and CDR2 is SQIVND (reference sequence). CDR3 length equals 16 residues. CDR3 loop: CASSSRTDSFNSPLHF. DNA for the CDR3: TGTGCCAGTAGTTCAAGGACGGACAGCTTTAATTCACCCCTCCACTTT.

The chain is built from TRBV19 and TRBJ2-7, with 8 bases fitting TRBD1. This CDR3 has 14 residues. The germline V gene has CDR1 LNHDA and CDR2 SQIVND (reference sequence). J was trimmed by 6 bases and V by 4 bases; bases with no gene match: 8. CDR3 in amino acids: CASSTDRGPSEQYF. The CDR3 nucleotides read TGTGCCAGTAGTACAGACAGGGGTCCCTCCGAGCAGTACTTC.

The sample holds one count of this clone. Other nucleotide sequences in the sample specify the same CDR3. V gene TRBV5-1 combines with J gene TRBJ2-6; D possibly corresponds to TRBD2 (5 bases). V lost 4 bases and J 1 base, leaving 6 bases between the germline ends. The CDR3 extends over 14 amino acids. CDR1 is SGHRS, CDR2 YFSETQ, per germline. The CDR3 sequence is CASSGGSGANVLTF. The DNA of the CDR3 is TGCGCCAGCAGCGGAGGATCTGGGGCCAACGTCCTGACTTTC.